What follows are 8 T cell receptor beta chains derived from one specimen sequenced in a study of blood T cell repertoires in COVID-19. The table came from immunoSEQ multiplex PCR; TCRdb's copy has only in-frame clones and leaves some out. Of around 420,000 clones in the sample, 88% are singletons; the top ten hold roughly 1.9%. Sequenced material: PBMCs or T cells enriched from blood (not recorded which). The receptors stem from a woman between 40 and 55 years old with acute COVID-19.

J is TRBJ1-1 and V is TRBV14; D is uncertain. This CDR3 region has 14 residues. Per germline, CDR1 SGHDN and CDR2 FVKESK. The V end was cut by 2 bases, the J end by 6 bases, with 13 bases between. The DNA of the CDR3 is TGTGCCAGCAGCCAACTGGGTACAGTATCTGAAGCTTTCTTT. This encodes CASSQLGTVSEAFF.

A remark on this clone: Other DNA sequences in this sample translate to the same CDR3. The chain recombines TRBV12-3 or TRBV12-4 with TRBJ1-2; the D gene is possibly TRBD1 (5 bases). The CDR3 loop spans 12 amino acids. V lost 4 bases, J lost 4 bases, and 7 bases lay in between. The DNA of the CDR3 is TGTGCCAGCAGTTCAGACAGCTATGGCTACACCTTC. Amino acids: CASSSDSYGYTF.

Many counts were recorded for this clone. J is TRBJ1-1 and V is TRBV2; D is perhaps TRBD1 (6 bases). V was trimmed by 6 bases and J by 1 base, leaving 9 bases between them. The CDR3 is 13 residues long. Germline CDR1 reads SNHLY; CDR2 reads FYNNEI. The chain's CDR3 is CASRGGSNTEAFF. The DNA of the CDR3 is TGTGCCAGCAGAGGGGGTTCGAACACTGAAGCTTTCTTT.

This clone was observed once. The chain couples TRBV2 to TRBJ1-1, with TRBD1 matching 7 bases. The V and J ends lost 4 bases and 1 base, in that order; junction bases with no gene match: 6. CDR1 is SNHLY and CDR2 is FYNNEI in the germline V gene. The CDR3 consists of 15 residues. The DNA for the CDR3 is TGTGCCAGCAGTGCCAACAGGGGCCCGAACACTGAAGCTTTCTTT. The encoded protein is CASSANRGPNTEAFF.

The chain recombines TRBV9 with TRBJ1-6; D ambiguous. Germline V gives CDR1 SGDLS, CDR2 YYNGEE. The CDR3 sequence is 14 residues long. V gave up 3 bases and J gave up 8 bases, with 12 bases separating them. CDR3 amino acids: CASSDREVYSPLHF. The CDR3 coding sequence is TGTGCCAGCAGCGATAGGGAGGTTTATTCACCCCTCCACTTT.

The chain is built from TRBV30 and TRBJ1-2; 7 bases fit TRBD1. This CDR3 has 11 amino acids. The ends lost 3 bases at V and 8 bases at J; junction bases unmatched: 3. The V gene's germline CDR1 is GTSNPN and CDR2 SVGIG (reference sequence). For the CDR3, the DNA is TGTGCCTGGAGAACAGGGGTCGGCTACACCTTC. As protein: CAWRTGVGYTF.

The chain has TRBV7-2 and TRBJ1-3; D gene ambiguous. This CDR3 contains 12 residues. Germline CDR1 is SGHTA and CDR2 is FQGNSA. Trimming removed 5 bases at V and 4 bases at J, with 6 bases between. CDR3 amino acids: CASSPGGNTIYF. The CDR3 nucleotides are TGTGCCAGCAGCCCCGGGGGAAACACCATATATTTT.

The chain is built from TRBV2 and TRBJ1-6; 8 nucleotides line up with TRBD1. In germline, CDR1 is SNHLY, CDR2 FYNNEI. With V trimmed by 5 bases and J by 5 bases, 2 bases remained unmatched. CDR3 length equals 14 residues. CDR3 sequence: CASSWTGNNSPLHF. The CDR3 region has the DNA TGTGCCAGCAGTTGGACAGGGAATAATTCACCCCTCCACTTT. The full variable domain, in which reference TRBV2 and TRBJ1-6 provide the parts outside the CDR3, is EPEVTQTPSHQVTQMGQEVILRCVPISNHLYFYWYRQILGQKVEFLVSFYNNEISEKSEIFDDQFSVERPDGSNFTLKIRSTKLEDSAMYFCASSWTGNNSPLHFGNGTRLTVT.